The 26 T cell receptor beta chains reported below all come from one sample, sequenced in a study of human T cells and chemical hapten exposure. The sample's time point: pre-sensitization, week 0. Treatment in this sample: therapeutic diphenylcyclopropenone sensitization with weekly scalp DPC. TCRdb re-analysed the RACE reads in MiXCR, keeping a single row per CDR3 protein. The data hold about 62,000 distinct CDR3 sequences, with 5.5% to 7.5% observed a single time. The sequencing here drew on whole blood, taken in connection with sensitization to the hapten diphenylcyclopropenone (DPC). The receptors originated from a woman aged 25 to 45 with alopecia areata. Some clones in this sample may be carry-over from other donors' samples.

In this sample, this clonotype turned up a few times. The genes are TRBV9 and TRBJ1-2; tentative D call: TRBD1 (6 bases). Germline V gene lookup returns CDR1 SGDLS and CDR2 YYNGEE. This CDR3 is built from 14 residues. The germline V and J ends were trimmed by 0 bases and 7 bases, with 13 bases remaining between them. The chain's CDR3 is CASSVADRLSGYTF. The CDR3 DNA reads as TGTGCCAGCAGCGTAGCTGACAGGCTGAGTGGCTACACCTTC.

This chain uses TRBV7-9 with TRBJ2-3; possible D gene TRBD1, 8 bases. V shed 2 bases and J shed 3 bases, with 12 bases lying between them. The CDR3 runs 15 residues. Germline V lookup: CDR1 SEHNR, CDR2 FQNEAQ (reference sequence). In DNA form, the CDR3 reads TGTGCCAGCAGCTTAACAGGGGGAGGGACAGATACGCAGTATTTT. This translates into CASSLTGGGTDTQYF.

In this sample, this clonotype turned up many times. The chain joins TRBV12-3 or TRBV12-4 to TRBJ2-2; 7 bases are a match to TRBD1. V was clipped by 4 bases and J by 0 bases; unmatched bases: 8. This CDR3 is 17 amino acids long. The CDR3 DNA reads as TGTGCCAGCAGTTCTTACCCCGGGACAGCGAACACCGGGGAGCTGTTTTTT. Amino acids: CASSSYPGTANTGELFF.

Many counts were recorded for this clonotype. V is TRBV3-1 and J is TRBJ1-1, with 8 bases that match TRBD1. The CDR3 consists of 13 residues. Germline assignment: CDR1 LGHDT and CDR2 YNNKEL (reference sequence). The V segment lost 7 bases and the J segment 4 bases; nucleotides outside the gene matches: 5. The chain's CDR3 is CASTPGQGTEAFF. CDR3 nucleotide sequence: TGTGCCAGCACCCCTGGACAGGGCACTGAAGCTTTCTTT.

This clonotype was detected ten times or more. The rearrangement uses TRBV20-1 and TRBJ1-5, with D possibly TRBD1 on 5 matching bases. Trimming pared 1 base from V and 3 bases from J, leaving 7 bases between. Germline CDR1 and CDR2: DFQATT and SNEGSKA (reference sequence). The CDR3 consists of 13 residues. The CDR3 sequence is CSARGGVNQPQHF. CDR3 nucleotide sequence: TGCAGTGCTAGAGGGGGCGTCAATCAGCCCCAGCATTTT.

About this clonotype: One base away lies a much larger clone, so this may be a sequencing read error. Lacking the conserved final phenylalanine or tryptophan, this CDR3 likely reflects a read error. CDR3 coding DNA: TGTGCCATCAGTGGGACAGAGGACACTGAAGCTTTCTCT. Its protein is CAISGTEDTEAFS. The chain joins TRBV10-3 to TRBJ1-1, with D possibly TRBD1 on 6 matching bases. Germline V gene data show CDR1 as ENHRY and CDR2 as SYGVKD. The CDR3 has 13 residues. Deletions cut 4 bases from V and 3 bases from J, with 9 bases between.

This chain joins TRBV12-3 or TRBV12-4 and TRBJ2-3, with 7 bases lining up with TRBD2. V shed 8 bases and J 2 bases; nucleotides not matched to a gene: 7. This CDR3 is built from 14 residues. The CDR3 nucleotides read TGTGCCAGCGGGGTGGGGGGGTCCACAGATACGCAGTATTTT. It is translated as CASGVGGSTDTQYF.

This clonotype was seen a few times. The chain employs TRBV5-4 and TRBJ1-4; 8 nucleotides line up with TRBD1. The junction had 4 bases not matched to a gene; V was cut back by 1 base and J by 8 bases. Per the germline V gene, CDR1 is SGHNT and CDR2 is YYREEE (reference sequence). This CDR3 region has 14 residues. CDR3: CASSLQGAGEKLFF. CDR3 DNA sequence: TGTGCCAGCAGCTTGCAGGGGGCAGGAGAAAAACTGTTTTTT.

This clonotype occurred many times. The V call is TRBV3-1, the J call TRBJ2-5; D not resolved. V lost 4 bases and J 5 bases, leaving 5 bases between the germline ends. The V gene's germline CDR1 is LGHDT and CDR2 YNNKEL (reference sequence). This CDR3 has 11 amino acids. CDR3 nucleotide sequence: TGTGCCAGCAGCCGGCGGGAGACCCAGTACTTC. Protein sequence: CASSRRETQYF.

In this sample, this clonotype turned up many times. The chain is built from TRBV6-1 and TRBJ2-5, with 11 bases that match TRBD1. V was pared by 5 bases and J by 5 bases, with 4 bases of the junction left unmatched. Germline CDR1 reads MNHNS; CDR2 reads SASEGT. CDR3 length: 14 amino acids. The CDR3 DNA follows: TGTGCCAGCAGTCGGGACAGGGGGTCGGAGACCCAGTACTTC. Its translation is CASSRDRGSETQYF.

This clonotype showed up many times. The V and J genes are TRBV21-1 and TRBJ1-1; TRBD1, the D gene given by the table, was not confirmed from the DNA. TRBV21-1 corresponds to a pseudogene. This CDR3 is 15 amino acids long. CDR3 amino acids: CASSKEGGSPTEAFF. CDR3 DNA: TGTGCCAGCAGCAAAGAGGGGGGCAGCCCCACTGAAGCTTTCTTT.

There are many counts of this clonotype. The chain recombines TRBV7-2 with TRBJ2-7, with D unresolved. The germline gives CDR1 SGHTA, CDR2 FQGNSA. This CDR3 region has 13 residues. Trimming removed 0 bases from V and 7 bases from J, with 10 bases in between. The CDR3: CASSLATAQEQYF. The DNA of the CDR3 is TGTGCCAGCAGCTTAGCAACAGCCCAGGAGCAGTACTTC. The full variable domain, in which reference TRBV7-2 and TRBJ2-7 provide the parts outside the CDR3, is GAGVSQSPSNKVTEKGKDVELRCDPISGHTALYWYRQSLGQGLEFLIYFQGNSAPDKSGLPSDRFSAERTGGSVSTLTIQRTQQEDSAVYLCASSLATAQEQYFGPGTRLTVT.

This clonotype was seen ten or more times. This CDR3 is CASSRGPQNTDTQYF. The CDR3 nucleotides read TGCGCCAGCAGCAGAGGACCCCAGAACACAGATACGCAGTATTTT. The chain uses TRBV5-1 and TRBJ2-3, with D unclear. This CDR3 spans 15 amino acids. V shed 4 bases and J shed 2 bases, with 14 bases lying between them. Per the germline V gene, CDR1 is SGHRS and CDR2 is YFSETQ. The full variable domain, with the rest looked up from reference TRBV5-1 and TRBJ2-3, is KAGVTQTPRYLIKTRGQQVTLSCSPISGHRSVSWYQQTPGQGLQFLFEYFSETQRNKGNFPGRFSGRQFSNSRSEMNVSTLELGDSALYLCASSRGPQNTDTQYFGPGTRLTVL.

At least ten counts were recorded for this clonotype. The V and J genes are TRBV7-8 and TRBJ2-7; 7 positions match TRBD1. CDR3 size: 15 residues. V lost 4 bases, J lost 3 bases, and 9 bases stayed unmatched. The V gene's germline CDR1 is SGHVS and CDR2 FQNEAQ. As DNA, the CDR3 is TGTGCCAGCAGCTCGTACAGGGGAATACACTACGAGCAGTACTTC. Protein product: CASSSYRGIHYEQYF.

Ten or more counts support this clonotype. V gene TRBV20-1 combines with J gene TRBJ2-5; D is tentatively TRBD1 or TRBD2 (5 bases each). Germline CDR1 is DFQATT and CDR2 is SNEGSKA (reference sequence). This CDR3 spans 14 amino acids. The V and J ends lost 1 base and 2 bases respectively, with 11 bases between them. The CDR3: CSARGGAGQETQYF. The CDR3 bases are TGCAGTGCTAGAGGAGGGGCAGGACAAGAGACCCAGTACTTC.

This clonotype has a count of ten or more. The V call is TRBV13, the J call TRBJ1-4; perhaps TRBD1 as D (5 bases). Germline V gene lookup returns CDR1 PRHDT and CDR2 FYEKMQ (reference sequence). The CDR3 contains 14 residues. The V end lost 0 bases, the J end lost 5 bases, and 7 bases lay between the germline ends. As DNA, the CDR3 is TGTGCCAGCAGCTTAGGGGGGCGAAATGAAAAACTGTTTTTT. Translated: CASSLGGRNEKLFF.

At least ten counts were recorded for this clonotype. J is TRBJ1-5 and V is TRBV6-6; 11 bases agree with TRBD1. Germline V CDR1 and CDR2: MNHNY, SVGAGI (reference sequence). The CDR3 has 17 residues. The V gene end was trimmed by 2 bases and the J gene end by 4 bases; junction bases not matched to a gene: 7. The CDR3 DNA follows: TGTGCCAGCAGTTACAGGGGACAGGGGGGTCGGAATCAGCCCCAGCATTTT. Its protein product is CASSYRGQGGRNQPQHF.

This clonotype appeared a few times. V is TRBV5-6 and J is TRBJ1-6; the match to TRBD1 covers 7 bases. The CDR3 length is 14 residues. Germline assignment: CDR1 SGHDT and CDR2 YYEEEE. Trimming at V came to 5 bases and at J to 10 bases, leaving 9 bases not matched to a gene. The DNA of the CDR3 is TGTGCCAGCAGACAGACAGGGAGCGTCTCACCCCTCCACTTT. Residues: CASRQTGSVSPLHF.

The chain recombines TRBV5-4 with TRBJ2-7, with 7 positions matching TRBD1. The junction had 11 bases not matched to a gene; V was cut back by 4 bases and J by 7 bases. The CDR3 totals 14 residues. The germline CDR1 and CDR2 sequences are SGHNT and YYREEE (reference sequence). The CDR3 DNA reads as TGTGCCAGCAGCCTGGACAGGCTATCGAGGGAGCAGTACTTC. Translation gives CASSLDRLSREQYF.

This clonotype was detected only a few times. V is TRBV20-1 and J is TRBJ2-5, with D maybe TRBD1 (6 bases). V dropped 3 bases and J dropped 1 base, with 9 bases sitting between them. Per the germline V gene, CDR1 is DFQATT and CDR2 is SNEGSKA (reference sequence). The CDR3 has 13 amino acids. In DNA, the CDR3 is TGCAGTGCTAGCGGACAGACCCAAGAGACCCAGTACTTC. Translation gives CSASGQTQETQYF.

This clonotype has at least ten counts. The rearrangement uses TRBV12-3 or TRBV12-4 and TRBJ1-2; possible D gene TRBD1, 5 bases. V lost 1 base and J 2 bases, leaving 8 bases between the germline ends. The CDR3 runs 14 residues. CDR3 sequence (DNA): TGTGCCAGCAGTTTAGACAGGCAAAACTATGGCTACACCTTC. This gives the protein CASSLDRQNYGYTF.

This clonotype appeared many times. The gene calls are TRBV20-1 and TRBJ2-6; D perhaps matches TRBD2 (6 bases). In germline, CDR1 is DFQATT, CDR2 SNEGSKA (reference sequence). This CDR3 comprises 15 residues. V shed 3 bases and J shed 0 bases, with 9 bases lying between them. CDR3 in amino acids: CSARSEGSGANVLTF. The CDR3 DNA sequence: TGCAGTGCTAGGTCGGAGGGCTCTGGGGCCAACGTCCTGACTTTC.

The rearrangement links TRBV9 to TRBJ1-6, with TRBD1 matching 7 bases. The CDR3 runs 15 residues. Germline lookup yields CDR1 SGDLS and CDR2 YYNGEE. V lost 3 bases to trimming and J lost 5 bases; unmatched junction nucleotides: 5. The CDR3: CASSESGGDNSPLHF. CDR3 in DNA: TGTGCCAGCAGCGAGTCAGGGGGAGATAATTCACCCCTCCACTTT.

This clonotype was counted only a few times. CDR3 nucleotides: TGTGCCAGCAGCCAAGTTAACAGTCAAGGAAAACTGTTTTTT. Protein product: CASSQVNSQGKLFF. This chain links TRBV14 with TRBJ1-4; no clear D. This CDR3 has 14 residues. Germline CDR1 is SGHDN and CDR2 is FVKESK. Between the trimmed V and J ends, which lost 1 base and 10 bases, there was a span of 13 bases.

This clonotype was detected many times. This sequence joins TRBV11-3 and TRBJ2-3; 7 nucleotides agree with TRBD1. The CDR3 loop spans 15 amino acids. The germline V gene encodes CDR1 SGHNT and CDR2 YENEEA. V lost 6 bases to trimming and J lost 3 bases; unmatched junction nucleotides: 9. The CDR3 DNA follows: TGTGCCAGCAGTCAACCGGGACAGTCTACAGATACGCAGTATTTT. Its translation is CASSQPGQSTDTQYF.

Many counts were recorded for this clonotype. V usage is TRBV12-3 or TRBV12-4 and J usage is TRBJ1-5; no clear D gene. V was cut by 8 bases and J by 5 bases, with 16 bases left in between. This CDR3 is built from 14 residues. The CDR3 is CASSQGLRDQPQHF. The DNA of the CDR3 is TGTGCCAGCTCGCAAGGCCTAAGGGATCAGCCCCAGCATTTT.